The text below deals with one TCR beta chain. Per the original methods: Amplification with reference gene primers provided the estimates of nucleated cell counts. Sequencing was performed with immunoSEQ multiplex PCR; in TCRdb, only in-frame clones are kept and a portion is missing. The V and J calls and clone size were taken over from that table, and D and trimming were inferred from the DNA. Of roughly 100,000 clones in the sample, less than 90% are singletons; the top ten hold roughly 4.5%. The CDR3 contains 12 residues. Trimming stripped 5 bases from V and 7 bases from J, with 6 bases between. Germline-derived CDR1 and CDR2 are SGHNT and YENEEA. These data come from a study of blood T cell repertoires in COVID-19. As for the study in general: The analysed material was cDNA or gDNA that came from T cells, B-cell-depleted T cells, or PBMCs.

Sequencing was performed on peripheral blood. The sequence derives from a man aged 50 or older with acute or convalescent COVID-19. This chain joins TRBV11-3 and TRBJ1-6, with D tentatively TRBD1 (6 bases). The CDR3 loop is CASSTGNSPLHF. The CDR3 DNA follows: TGTGCCAGCAGCACAGGGAATTCACCCCTCCACTTT.